The text below deals with one TCR beta chain. Its target is unknown. Researchers took RNA transcripts and amplified the TCR beta CDR3 regions from them. The HTBI primer set served for first-round RT-PCR of the TCR CDR3. A single record per CDR3 protein comes from TCRdb applying MiXCR to the multiplex PCR reads. The sample lists fewer than 850,000 distinct CDR3 sequences, 17% occurring once. The V end was cut by 6 bases, the J end by 4 bases, with 19 bases between. CDR1 MNHEY and CDR2 SMNVEV come from the germline V gene (reference sequence). The CDR3 runs to 15 residues. This sample is drawn from a study of T cells in Graves' hyperthyroidism and ophthalmopathy. Overall study: Blood from the periphery was taken at initial diagnosis, before any treatment. Overall study findings and caveats: In validation, the model predicted ophthalmopathy. These predictions came a median roughly 6 months before onset.

The authors deemed Graves' hyperthyroidism stable absent ophthalmopathy progression within 18 months. The study enrolled patients aged 18 to 65 with newly diagnosed hyperthyroidism of under 2 months' duration. V gene TRBV27 combines with J gene TRBJ2-7, with D perhaps matching TRBD2 (5 bases). This TCR was sampled from a man aged 45-60 years with Graves' hyperthyroidism. The sequencing sample was made of blood. The CDR3 DNA is TGTGCCAGCAGCTTGGGAAGCGAAAGAGGGTACGAGCAGTACTTC. Encoded protein: CASSLGSERGYEQYF.